This passage covers 18 T cell receptor beta chains from one sample sequenced in a study of blood T cell repertoires in COVID-19. TCRdb keeps only in-frame clones here, not all; method: immunoSEQ multiplex PCR. The data contain approximately 490,000 clones, around nine tenths of them singletons. The specimen sequenced was PBMCs or T cells enriched from blood (not recorded which). These receptors originate from a woman aged 55-70 years who had recovered from COVID-19.

The gene calls are TRBV30 and TRBJ1-6; 9 bases line up with TRBD1. Germline CDR1 GTSNPN, CDR2 SVGIG (reference sequence). The J segment lost 12 bases and the V segment lost 4 bases, leaving 10 bases of the junction unmatched. The CDR3 totals 14 residues. This CDR3 is CAWTPGTGFGPLHF. CDR3 in DNA: TGTGCCTGGACCCCCGGGACAGGGTTTGGACCCCTCCACTTT.

The gene calls are TRBV28 and TRBJ2-7, with D perhaps matching TRBD2 (6 bases). CDR1 and CDR2 from the germline V gene are MDHEN and SYDVKM. CDR3 size: 15 residues. V shed 5 bases and J shed 1 base, with 15 bases lying between them. CDR3 protein: CASSLGLGLSYEQYF. In DNA, the CDR3 is TGTGCCAGCAGTCTCGGACTGGGACTTTCCTACGAGCAGTACTTC.

This chain connects TRBV28 to TRBJ2-3, with D possibly being TRBD2 (5 bases). The CDR3 runs to 14 residues. V was shortened by 2 bases and J by 2 bases, with 8 bases between the two germline ends. Germline CDR1 is MDHEN and CDR2 is SYDVKM. CDR3 loop: CASSLIGITDTQYF. CDR3 bases: TGTGCCAGCAGTTTAATCGGGATCACAGATACGCAGTATTTT.

This clone was seen once. The chain combines TRBV5-1 with TRBJ2-7; 9 bases line up with TRBD1. Germline CDR1 and CDR2: SGHRS and YFSETQ. V lost 0 bases, J lost 2 bases, and 9 bases stayed unmatched. This CDR3 region has 17 residues. CDR3 protein: CASSLGLQGAGAYEQYV. In DNA form, the CDR3 reads TGCGCCAGCAGCTTGGGATTACAGGGGGCAGGGGCCTACGAGCAGTACGTC.

V usage is TRBV29-1 and J usage is TRBJ2-5; 7 bases agree with TRBD1. V was pared by 2 bases and J by 2 bases, with 2 bases of the junction left unmatched. CDR1 and CDR2 from the germline V gene are SQVTM and ANQGSEA. This CDR3 is built from 13 residues. The CDR3 reads CSVEPGQQETQYF. The CDR3 nucleotides read TGCAGCGTTGAACCGGGACAGCAAGAGACCCAGTACTTC.

J is TRBJ1-5 and V is TRBV2; D is unresolved. CDR1 and CDR2 from the germline V gene are SNHLY and FYNNEI. V was trimmed by 4 bases and J by 5 bases, leaving 12 bases between them. CDR3 size: 14 residues. CDR3 in amino acids: CASSGPTGDQPQHF. The CDR3 DNA sequence: TGTGCCAGCAGTGGGCCGACCGGGGATCAGCCCCAGCATTTT.

The V and J genes are TRBV6-5 and TRBJ1-5; D is unclear. The CDR3 loop spans 14 amino acids. The germline V gene has CDR1 MNHEY and CDR2 SVGAGI. Trimming took off 2 bases at V and 7 bases at J, with 12 bases between the two ends. CDR3 nucleotides: TGTGCCAGCAGTTACCGCGGAGCAGCACAGCCCCAGCATTTT. Encoded protein: CASSYRGAAQPQHF.

J is TRBJ2-7 and V is TRBV6-5; TRBD2 matches 13 bases. The trim removed 6 bases at V and 1 base at J, leaving 3 bases unmatched. Looked up from germline, CDR1 is MNHEY and CDR2 is SVGAGI. The CDR3 loop spans 15 amino acids. CDR3 sequence reads: CASRKTSGGSYEQYV. The DNA for the CDR3 is TGTGCCAGCAGGAAGACTAGCGGGGGGTCCTACGAGCAGTACGTC.

This clone was seen a single time. This chain joins TRBV18 and TRBJ1-2, with 7 bases that match TRBD1. Trimming took 5 bases from V and 4 from J; bases not matched to a gene: 10. The CDR3 extends over 15 amino acids. From germline, CDR1 is KGHSH and CDR2 LQKENI. In DNA, the CDR3 is TGTGCCAGCTCATTTTCCCAGGACAGGTTCTATGGCTACACCTTC. Translation: CASSFSQDRFYGYTF.

The gene calls are TRBV5-6 and TRBJ2-7, with D possibly being TRBD1 (7 bases). Trimming took 4 bases from V and 3 from J, leaving 17 bases between them. CDR1 SGHDT and CDR2 YYEEEE come from the germline V gene. CDR3 length: 15 amino acids. CDR3 protein: CASSGAGQLLYEQYF. CDR3 nucleotide sequence: TGTGCCAGCAGCGGCGCGGGACAGCTCCTCTACGAGCAGTACTTC.

The rearrangement links TRBV3-1 (or the pseudogene TRBV3-2) to TRBJ2-1; a weak D match, TRBD1 (6 bases). Germline V CDR1 and CDR2: LGHDT, YNNKEL (reference sequence). This CDR3 is built from 13 residues. Trimming left V 5 bases short and J 7 bases short, with 12 bases between. The CDR3, as DNA: TGTGCCAGCAGCTGGGACAAGTCAAATGAGCAGTTCTTC. Translated, it gives CASSWDKSNEQFF.

J is TRBJ1-1 and V is TRBV3-1 (or the pseudogene TRBV3-2); D uncertain. V was clipped by 0 bases and J by 2 bases, with 10 bases between them. The length of the CDR3 is 15 residues. The germline V gene has CDR1 LGHDT and CDR2 YNNKEL (reference sequence). CDR3 loop: CASSQDSRGNTEAFF. DNA of the CDR3: TGTGCCAGCAGCCAAGACTCTCGGGGAAACACTGAAGCTTTCTTT.

The chain joins TRBV24-1 to TRBJ2-7; tentatively, D is TRBD2 (5 bases). This CDR3 contains 13 residues. CDR1 KGHDR and CDR2 SFDVKD come from the germline V gene. V was shortened by 5 bases and J by 2 bases, with 9 bases between the two germline ends. CDR3 sequence: CATSGRGTYEQYF. The CDR3 nucleotides read TGTGCCACCAGTGGTCGGGGAACCTACGAGCAGTACTTC.

The rearrangement uses TRBV5-1 and TRBJ2-4, with 10 bases aligning to TRBD2. Trimming took 2 bases from V and 6 from J; bases not matched to a gene: 8. The CDR3 consists of 16 residues. The V gene's germline CDR1 is SGHRS and CDR2 YFSETQ. The CDR3 coding sequence is TGCGCCAGCAGCTTATGGGGTAGCGGGGGGCCAAACATTCAGTACTTC. This translates into CASSLWGSGGPNIQYF.

V is TRBV27 and J is TRBJ1-2, with D possibly matching TRBD1 (5 bases). The V gene lost 5 bases and the J gene lost 4 bases, with 17 bases spanning the gap. Germline lookup yields CDR1 MNHEY and CDR2 SMNVEV (reference sequence). This CDR3 region has 15 residues. In DNA form, the CDR3 reads TGTGCCAGCAGTCCCAATCGTGGGGGAGGCTATGGCTACACCTTC. This codes for CASSPNRGGGYGYTF.

The rearrangement links TRBV27 to TRBJ1-5, with D possibly being TRBD1 (5 bases). Trimming shortened V by 2 bases and J by 5 bases, and 13 bases separated the two germline ends. The length of the CDR3 is 15 residues. Germline CDR1 reads MNHEY; CDR2 reads SMNVEV (reference sequence). The CDR3 loop reads CASSLSGAQHQPQHF. The CDR3 nucleotides read TGTGCCAGCAGTTTAAGCGGGGCGCAACATCAGCCCCAGCATTTT.

The chain is built from TRBV4-1 and TRBJ1-2, with a possible D match to TRBD1 (6 bases). V was trimmed by 4 bases and J by 4 bases, leaving 16 bases between them. The CDR3 covers 15 residues. Germline V CDR1 and CDR2: MGHRA, YSYEKL. The CDR3 reads CASSPGGTYVYGYTF. The CDR3 DNA sequence: TGCGCCAGCAGCCCGGGGGGCACGTACGTCTATGGCTACACCTTC.

The rearrangement uses TRBV12-2 and TRBJ2-5; TRBD1, the table's D call, lacks a check against the DNA. TRBV12-2 is given as a pseudogene. This CDR3 region has 17 residues. In DNA form, the CDR3 reads TGTGCAAGTCGCTCGGGGAGGACAGGGACCCCCCGGGAGACCCAGTACTTC. Protein: CASRSGRTGTPRETQYF.